This TCR beta chain was identified in a study of cytomegalovirus exposure and HLA in healthy donors. This clone was detected once. The study ran its PCR with 60 Vbeta and 13 Jbeta primers. Here immunoSEQ multiplex PCR was the method, and the copy in TCRdb shows in-frame clones only, minus some. The table records 150,000 to 200,000 clones, 84% of them present only once. The sequencing input was PBMCs. This TCR derives from a boy younger than 18 in good health and CMV-seronegative.

The CDR3 spells CSVGEYKETQYF. CDR3 nucleotides: TGCAGCGTCGGGGAATACAAAGAGACCCAGTACTTC. This chain joins TRBV29-1 and TRBJ2-5; D might be TRBD2 (5 bases). Germline CDR1 SQVTM, CDR2 ANQGSEA. V was shortened by 6 bases and J by 3 bases, with 11 bases between the two germline ends. The CDR3 is made up of 12 amino acids. The full variable domain, its missing parts supplied by reference TRBV29-1 and TRBJ2-5, is SAVISQKPSRDICQRGTSLTIQCQVDSQVTMMFWYRQQPGQSLTLIATANQGSEATYESGFVIDKFPISRPNLTFSTLTVSNMSPEDSSIYLCSVGEYKETQYFGPGTRLLVL.